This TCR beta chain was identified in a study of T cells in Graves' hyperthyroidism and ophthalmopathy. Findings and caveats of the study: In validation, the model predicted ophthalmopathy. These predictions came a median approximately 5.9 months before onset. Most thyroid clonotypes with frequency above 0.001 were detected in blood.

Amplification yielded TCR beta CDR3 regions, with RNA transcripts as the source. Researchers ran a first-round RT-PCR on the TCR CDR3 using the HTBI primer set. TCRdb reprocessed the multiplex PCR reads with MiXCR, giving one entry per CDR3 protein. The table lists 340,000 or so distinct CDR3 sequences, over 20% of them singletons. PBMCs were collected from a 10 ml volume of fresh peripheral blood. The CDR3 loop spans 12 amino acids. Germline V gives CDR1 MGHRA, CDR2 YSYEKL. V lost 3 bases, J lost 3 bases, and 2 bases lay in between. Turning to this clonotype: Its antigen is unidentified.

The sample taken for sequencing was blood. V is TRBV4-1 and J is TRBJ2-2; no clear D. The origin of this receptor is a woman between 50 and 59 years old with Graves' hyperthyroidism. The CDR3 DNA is TGCGCCAGCAGCCACTACACCGGGGAGCTGTTTTTT. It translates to CASSHYTGELFF.